A selection of T cell receptor beta chains follows, all from one sample in a study of CD8 T cells in ankylosing spondylitis. TCRdb fed the 5' RACE reads into MiXCR, producing one record per CDR3 protein. The sample records about 210,000 distinct CDR3 sequences, about 7% being singletons. The sequencing input was blood, either unsorted or a sorted T cell fraction (not recorded which). The receptors shown here come from a male donor with ankylosing spondylitis. Both conserved end residues are part of each CDR3. Each record gives: J gene, D gene, clone size, V gene, CDR3 protein, CDR3 DNA. A D gene is named only where the DNA matches it firmly. Clone size, where shown, is once, few, many, or a class for clones that have expanded.

TRBJ1-6	NA	NA	TRBV7-9	CASSDDSYNSPLHF	TGTGCCAGCAGCGACGACAGTTATAATTCACCCCTCCACTTT
TRBJ1-1	TRBD1	many	TRBV28	CASSAGQGDTEAFF	TGTGCCAGCAGTGCGGGACAGGGGGACACTGAAGCTTTCTTT
TRBJ1-5	NA	many	TRBV12-3/TRBV12-4	CASSYNQPQHF	TGTGCCAGCAGTTACAATCAGCCCCAGCATTTT
TRBJ2-1	NA	many	TRBV7-9	CASNNGQSNEQFF	TGTGCCAGCAACAACGGACAGTCCAATGAGCAGTTCTTC
TRBJ2-5	TRBD1	NA	TRBV27	CASSAGDSEETQYF	TGTGCCAGCAGCGCCGGGGACAGTGAAGAGACCCAGTACTTC
TRBJ1-1	NA	many	TRBV27	CASSPGRGADTEAFF	TGTGCCAGCAGTCCCGGGAGGGGGGCCGACACTGAAGCTTTCTTT
TRBJ2-1	NA	many	TRBV10-3	CAISDAVYNEQFF	TGTGCCATCAGTGACGCGGTCTACAATGAGCAGTTCTTC
TRBJ2-7	TRBD1	many	TRBV4-2	CASSQRTGDEQYF	TGTGCCAGCAGCCAACGGACAGGGGACGAGCAGTACTTC
TRBJ2-5	TRBD2	many	TRBV7-6	CASSITSGRGQETQYF	TGTGCCAGCAGTATCACTAGCGGGAGGGGACAAGAGACCCAGTACTTC
TRBJ2-3	TRBD2	few	TRBV25-1	CASSDSASGGLFDTQYF	TGTGCCAGCAGTGATTCGGCTAGCGGGGGGCTCTTCGATACGCAGTATTTT
TRBJ2-7	TRBD2	many	TRBV9	CASSAGSSGYEQYF	TGTGCCAGCAGCGCCGGATCTAGCGGCTACGAGCAGTACTTC
TRBJ1-1	NA	many	TRBV27	CASSYSAGANTEAFF	TGTGCCAGCAGTTATTCAGCGGGGGCTAACACTGAAGCTTTCTTT
TRBJ1-2	TRBD1	many	TRBV27	CASSSGGSGYTF	TGTGCCAGCAGTTCAGGGGGCAGTGGCTACACCTTC
TRBJ1-3	NA	NA	TRBV7-9	CAPVSGNTIYF	TGTGCCCCCGTCTCTGGAAACACCATATATTTT
TRBJ1-2	NA	many	TRBV20-1	CSAPTAANYGYTF	TGCAGTGCGCCGACAGCAGCTAACTATGGCTACACCTTC
TRBJ1-1	NA	NA	TRBV29-1	CSLGGGNTEAFF	TGCAGCCTTGGAGGAGGCAACACTGAAGCTTTCTTT
TRBJ2-1	TRBD1	many	TRBV29-1	CSGRDRGYNEQFF	TGCAGCGGACGGGACAGGGGATACAATGAGCAGTTCTTC
TRBJ2-2	NA	NA	TRBV28	CASTMPGTSRVDTGELFF	TGTGCCAGCACTATGCCCGGGACCTCGAGGGTTGACACCGGGGAGCTGTTTTTT
TRBJ2-1	NA	NA	TRBV4-1	CASSPRSRYNEQFF	TGCGCCAGCAGCCCGCGGTCGCGCTACAATGAGCAGTTCTTC
TRBJ1-5	TRBD1	many	TRBV7-6	CASSLKGRDRGSNQPQHF	TGTGCCAGCAGCTTAAAAGGGCGTGACAGGGGGAGCAATCAGCCCCAGCATTTT
TRBJ1-5	TRBD1	many	TRBV28	CASSYRDRVGIWPQHF	TGTGCCAGCAGTTATCGGGACAGGGTGGGGATCTGGCCCCAGCATTTT
TRBJ1-1	NA	NA	TRBV14	CASSQDYFRGGTSNTEAFF	TGTGCCAGCAGCCAAGATTATTTCCGCGGGGGAACGTCGAACACTGAAGCTTTCTTT
TRBJ2-2	NA	few	TRBV28	CASSLALVVPNTGELFF	TGTGCCAGCAGTTTGGCCCTAGTGGTGCCGAACACCGGGGAGCTGTTTTTT
TRBJ1-2	TRBD1	few	TRBV24-1	CATSDWDREAGYTF	TGTGCCACCAGTGATTGGGACAGGGAGGCTGGCTACACCTTC
TRBJ2-6	TRBD2	many	TRBV29-1	CSVGPSTSGRLGANVLTF	TGCAGCGTCGGACCTTCGACTAGCGGGAGACTTGGGGCCAACGTCCTGACTTTC
TRBJ2-3	NA	many	TRBV6-5	CASSYMREATDTQYF	TGTGCCAGCAGTTATATGAGGGAAGCAACAGATACGCAGTATTTT
TRBJ2-1	TRBD2	many	TRBV9	CASSPGLERGHNEQFF	TGTGCCAGCAGCCCCGGACTAGAAAGAGGCCACAATGAGCAGTTCTTC
TRBJ1-1	NA	many	TRBV6-5	CASSYGAGTEAFF	TGTGCCAGCAGTTACGGGGCAGGGACTGAAGCTTTCTTT